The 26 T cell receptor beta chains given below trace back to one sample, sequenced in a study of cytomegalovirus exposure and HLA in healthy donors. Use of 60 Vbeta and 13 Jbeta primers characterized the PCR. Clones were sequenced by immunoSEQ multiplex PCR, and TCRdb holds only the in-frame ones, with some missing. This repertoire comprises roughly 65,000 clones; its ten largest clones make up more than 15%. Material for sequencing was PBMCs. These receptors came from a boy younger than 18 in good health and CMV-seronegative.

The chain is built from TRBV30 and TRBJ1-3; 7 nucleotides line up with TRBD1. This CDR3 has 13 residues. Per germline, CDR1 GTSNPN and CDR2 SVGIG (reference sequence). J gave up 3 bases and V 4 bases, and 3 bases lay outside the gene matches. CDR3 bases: TGTGCCTGGACCAGGGGGAATGGAAACACCATATATTTT. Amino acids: CAWTRGNGNTIYF.

The CDR3 DNA sequence: TGTGCCAGCAGCTTGATGGGGGCAGAGGGCTACACCTTC. This encodes CASSLMGAEGYTF. V gene TRBV5-4 combines with J gene TRBJ1-2, with D possibly TRBD1 on 6 matching bases. The germline gives CDR1 SGHNT, CDR2 YYREEE (reference sequence). Trimming took off 1 base at V and 8 bases at J, with 12 bases between the two ends. The length of the CDR3 is 13 residues.

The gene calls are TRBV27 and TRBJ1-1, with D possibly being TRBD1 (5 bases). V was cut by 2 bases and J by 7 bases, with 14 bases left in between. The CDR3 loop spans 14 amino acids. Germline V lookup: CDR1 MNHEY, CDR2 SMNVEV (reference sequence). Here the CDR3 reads CASSLIGGIGEAFF. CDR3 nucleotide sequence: TGTGCCAGCAGTTTAATCGGGGGTATCGGTGAAGCTTTCTTT.

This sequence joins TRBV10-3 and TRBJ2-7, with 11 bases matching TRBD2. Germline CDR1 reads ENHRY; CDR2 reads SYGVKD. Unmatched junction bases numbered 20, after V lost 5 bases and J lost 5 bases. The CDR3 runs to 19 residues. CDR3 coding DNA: TGTGCCATCAGTTTCCAGAAGTTAGCGGGAGGGAATAGTAGGGACGAGCAGTACTTC. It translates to CAISFQKLAGGNSRDEQYF.

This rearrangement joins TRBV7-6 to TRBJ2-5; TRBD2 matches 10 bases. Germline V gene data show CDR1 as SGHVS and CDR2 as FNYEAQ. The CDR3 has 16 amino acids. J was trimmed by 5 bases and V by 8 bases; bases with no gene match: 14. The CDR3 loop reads CASGPTSLAGVETQYF. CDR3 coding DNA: TGTGCCAGCGGACCCACTTCCCTAGCGGGGGTCGAGACCCAGTACTTC. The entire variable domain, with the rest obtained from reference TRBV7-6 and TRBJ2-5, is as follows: GAGVSQSPRYKVTKRGQDVALRCDPISGHVSLYWYRQALGQGPEFLTYFNYEAQQDKSGLPNDRFSAERPEGSISTLTIQRTEQRDSAMYRCASGPTSLAGVETQYFGPGTRLLVL.

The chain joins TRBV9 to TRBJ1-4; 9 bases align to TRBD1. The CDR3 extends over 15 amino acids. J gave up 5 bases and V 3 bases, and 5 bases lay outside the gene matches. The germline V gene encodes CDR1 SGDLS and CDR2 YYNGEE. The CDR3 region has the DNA TGTGCCAGCAGCGCACGGACAGGGGAGAATGAAAAACTGTTTTTT. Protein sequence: CASSARTGENEKLFF.

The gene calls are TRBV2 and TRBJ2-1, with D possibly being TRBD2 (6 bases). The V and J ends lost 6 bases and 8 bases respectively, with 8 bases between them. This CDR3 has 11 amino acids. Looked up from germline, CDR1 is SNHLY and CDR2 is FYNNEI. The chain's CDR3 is CASRREDEQFF. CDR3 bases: TGTGCCAGCAGGAGGGAGGATGAGCAGTTCTTC.

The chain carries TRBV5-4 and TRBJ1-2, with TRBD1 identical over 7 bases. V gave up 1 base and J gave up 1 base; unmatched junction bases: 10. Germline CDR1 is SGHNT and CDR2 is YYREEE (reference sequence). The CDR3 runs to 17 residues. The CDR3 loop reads CASSLHGRQGLNYGYTF. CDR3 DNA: TGTGCCAGCAGCTTGCACGGTCGACAGGGACTTAACTATGGCTACACCTTC.

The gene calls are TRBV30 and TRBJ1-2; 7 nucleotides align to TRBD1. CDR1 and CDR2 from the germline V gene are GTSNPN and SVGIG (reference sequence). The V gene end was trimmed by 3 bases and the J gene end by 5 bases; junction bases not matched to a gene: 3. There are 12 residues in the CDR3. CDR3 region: CAWRGQSYGYTF. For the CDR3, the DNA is TGTGCCTGGAGGGGACAGTCGTATGGCTACACCTTC.

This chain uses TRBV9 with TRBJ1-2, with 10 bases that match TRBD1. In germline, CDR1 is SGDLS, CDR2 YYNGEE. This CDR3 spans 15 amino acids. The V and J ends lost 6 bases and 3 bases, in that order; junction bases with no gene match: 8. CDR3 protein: CASMGGGQGHYGYTF. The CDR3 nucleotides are TGTGCCAGCATGGGAGGGGGACAGGGGCACTATGGCTACACCTTC.

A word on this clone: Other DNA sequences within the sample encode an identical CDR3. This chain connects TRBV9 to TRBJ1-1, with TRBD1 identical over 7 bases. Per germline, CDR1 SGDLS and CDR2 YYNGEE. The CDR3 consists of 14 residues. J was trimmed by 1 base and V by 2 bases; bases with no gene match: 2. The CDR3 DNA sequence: TGTGCCAGCAGCGTCGGGACAGCGAACACTGAAGCTTTCTTT. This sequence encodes CASSVGTANTEAFF.

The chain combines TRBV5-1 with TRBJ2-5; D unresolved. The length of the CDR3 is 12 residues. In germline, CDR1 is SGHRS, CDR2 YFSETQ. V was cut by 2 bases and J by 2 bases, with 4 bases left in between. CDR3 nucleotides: TGCGCCAGCAGCTTTTATCAAGAGACCCAGTACTTC. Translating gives CASSFYQETQYF.

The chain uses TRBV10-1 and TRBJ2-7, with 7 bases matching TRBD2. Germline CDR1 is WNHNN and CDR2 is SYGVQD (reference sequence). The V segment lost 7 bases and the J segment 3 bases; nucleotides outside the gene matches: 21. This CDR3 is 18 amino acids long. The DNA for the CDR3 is TGCGCCAGCACAATAGAGGGCAGATTCCGGGACTACCTCTACGAGCAGTACTTC. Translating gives CASTIEGRFRDYLYEQYF.

The CDR3 sequence: CASSLPGTGSEQYF. DNA for the CDR3: TGTGCCAGCAGCTTACCCGGGACAGGGAGCGAGCAGTACTTC. This chain links TRBV7-2 with TRBJ2-7; TRBD1 matches 9 bases. The V segment lost 2 bases and the J segment 6 bases; nucleotides outside the gene matches: 5. CDR3 length: 14 amino acids. Germline values: CDR1 SGHTA, CDR2 FQGNSA.

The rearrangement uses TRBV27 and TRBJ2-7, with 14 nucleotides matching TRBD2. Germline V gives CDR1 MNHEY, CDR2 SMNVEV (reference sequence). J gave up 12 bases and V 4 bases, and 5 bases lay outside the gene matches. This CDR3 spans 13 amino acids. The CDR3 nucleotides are TGTGCCAGCAGTTCTGGACTAGCGGGAGGACCGTACTTC. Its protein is CASSSGLAGGPYF.

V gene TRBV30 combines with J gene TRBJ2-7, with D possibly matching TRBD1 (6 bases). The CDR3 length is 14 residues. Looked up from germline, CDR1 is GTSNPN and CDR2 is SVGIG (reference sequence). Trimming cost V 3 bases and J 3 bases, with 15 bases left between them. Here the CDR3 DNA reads TGTGCCTGGAGAGGGCCGGGACAAGTCTACGAGCAGTACTTC. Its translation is CAWRGPGQVYEQYF.

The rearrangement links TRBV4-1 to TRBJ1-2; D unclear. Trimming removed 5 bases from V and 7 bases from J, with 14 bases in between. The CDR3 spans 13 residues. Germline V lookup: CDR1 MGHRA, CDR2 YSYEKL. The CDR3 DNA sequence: TGCGCCAGCAGCGGGCCCCTTTGGATTGGCTACACCTTC. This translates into CASSGPLWIGYTF.

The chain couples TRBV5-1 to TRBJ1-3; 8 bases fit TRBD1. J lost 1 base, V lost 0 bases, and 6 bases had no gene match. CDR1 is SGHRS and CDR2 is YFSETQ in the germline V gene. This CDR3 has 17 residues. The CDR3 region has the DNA TGCGCCAGCAGCTTGGACGGGACAGGATTATCTGGAAACACCATATATTTT. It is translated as CASSLDGTGLSGNTIYF.

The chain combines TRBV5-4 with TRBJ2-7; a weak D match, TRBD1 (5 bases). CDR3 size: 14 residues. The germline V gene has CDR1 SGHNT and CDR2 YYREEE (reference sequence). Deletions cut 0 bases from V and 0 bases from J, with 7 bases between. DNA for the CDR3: TGTGCCAGCAGCTTGGAGGGGTACTCCTACGAGCAGTACTTC. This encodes CASSLEGYSYEQYF. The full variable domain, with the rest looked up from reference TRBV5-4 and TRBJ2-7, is ETGVTQSPTHLIKTRGQQVTLRCSSQSGHNTVSWYQQALGQGPQFIFQYYREEENGRGNFPPRFSGLQFPNYSSELNVNALELDDSALYLCASSLEGYSYEQYFGPGTRLTVT.

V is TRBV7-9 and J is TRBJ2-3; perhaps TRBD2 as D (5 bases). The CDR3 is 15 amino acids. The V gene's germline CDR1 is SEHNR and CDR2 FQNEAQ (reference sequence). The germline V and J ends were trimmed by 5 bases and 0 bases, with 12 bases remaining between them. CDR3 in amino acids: CASSQSGTSTDTQYF. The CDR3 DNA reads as TGTGCCAGCAGCCAAAGCGGTACTAGCACAGATACGCAGTATTTT.

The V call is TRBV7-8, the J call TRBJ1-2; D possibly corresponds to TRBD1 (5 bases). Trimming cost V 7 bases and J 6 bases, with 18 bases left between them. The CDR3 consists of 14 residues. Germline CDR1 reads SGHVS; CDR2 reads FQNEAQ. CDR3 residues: CASNPGGGRHGYTF. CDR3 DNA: TGTGCCAGCAACCCCGGGGGTGGTAGGCATGGCTACACCTTC.

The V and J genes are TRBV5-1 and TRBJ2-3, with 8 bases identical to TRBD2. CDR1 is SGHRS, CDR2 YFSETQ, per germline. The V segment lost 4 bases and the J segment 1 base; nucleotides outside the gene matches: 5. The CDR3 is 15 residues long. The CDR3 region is CASSAVTSGTDTQYF. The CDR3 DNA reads TGCGCCAGCAGCGCGGTGACTAGCGGCACAGATACGCAGTATTTT. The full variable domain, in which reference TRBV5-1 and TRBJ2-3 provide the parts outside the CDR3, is KAGVTQTPRYLIKTRGQQVTLSCSPISGHRSVSWYQQTPGQGLQFLFEYFSETQRNKGNFPGRFSGRQFSNSRSEMNVSTLELGDSALYLCASSAVTSGTDTQYFGPGTRLTVL.

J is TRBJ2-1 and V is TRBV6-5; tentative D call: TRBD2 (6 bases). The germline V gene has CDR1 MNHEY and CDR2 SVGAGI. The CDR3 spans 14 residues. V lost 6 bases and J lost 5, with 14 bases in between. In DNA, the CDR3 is TGTGCCAGCAGCCAGACGGGGGAGAACAATGAGCAGTTCTTC. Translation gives CASSQTGENNEQFF.

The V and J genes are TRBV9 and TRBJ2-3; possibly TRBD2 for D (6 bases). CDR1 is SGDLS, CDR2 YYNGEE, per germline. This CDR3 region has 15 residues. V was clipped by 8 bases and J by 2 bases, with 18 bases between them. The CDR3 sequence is CASSLYGTDTDTQYF. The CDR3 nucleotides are TGTGCCAGTTCACTCTACGGGACTGACACAGATACGCAGTATTTT.

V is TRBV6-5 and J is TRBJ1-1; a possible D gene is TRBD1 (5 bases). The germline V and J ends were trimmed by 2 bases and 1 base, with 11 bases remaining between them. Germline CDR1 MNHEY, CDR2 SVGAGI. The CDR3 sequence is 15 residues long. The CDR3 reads CASSYKRGGNTEAFF. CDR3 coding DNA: TGTGCCAGCAGTTACAAGCGGGGCGGGAACACTGAAGCTTTCTTT.

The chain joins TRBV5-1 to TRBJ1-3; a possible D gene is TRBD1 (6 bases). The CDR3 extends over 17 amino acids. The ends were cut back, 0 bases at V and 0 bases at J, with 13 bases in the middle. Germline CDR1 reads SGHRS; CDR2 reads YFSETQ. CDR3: CASSLEGSRGSGNTIYF. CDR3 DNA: TGCGCCAGCAGCTTGGAGGGGAGCAGGGGCTCTGGAAACACCATATATTTT.